The sequence of this TCR beta chain was determined in a study of T cell responses to AZD1222 COVID-19 vaccine. The data were produced by immunoSEQ multiplex PCR, yet TCRdb's version contains in-frame clones alone and is incomplete. The data hold some 130,000 clones, with roughly nine tenths observed a single time. Germline V gene data show CDR1 as SGHVS and CDR2 as FQNEAQ. The CDR3 has 15 residues. Trimming at V came to 4 bases and at J to 6 bases, leaving 12 bases not matched to a gene. Here the sequenced sample was peripheral blood, taken on day 0 of AZD1222 vaccination. The chain recombines TRBV7-8 with TRBJ2-7; TRBD1 matches at 7 bases. This clonotype was obtained from an adult in good health. The CDR3 spells CASSYSRQGSSEQYF. In DNA form, the CDR3 reads TGTGCCAGCAGCTATTCAAGACAGGGTTCATCCGAGCAGTACTTC.